Listed below are T cell receptor beta chains from one sample, sequenced in a study of tumor-infiltrating lymphocytes in primary liver carcinoma. TCRdb re-derived calls from the multiplex PCR reads in MiXCR, one entry per CDR3 protein. The sample shows fewer than 110,000 distinct CDR3 sequences, about 67% of them seen only once. The sequenced sample was liver tumor tissue from sampling region 2. These receptor sequences come from a woman aged 60-70 years with primary liver carcinoma and hepatitis B virus infection. Both conserved end residues are part of each CDR3. Fields, in order: V gene, J gene, CDR3 protein.

TRBV11-3,TRBJ2-3,CASSPERGRHSGRTDTQYF
TRBV12-3/TRBV12-4,TRBJ2-7,CASSPTPPGLGDYEQYF
TRBV11-2,TRBJ2-7,CASSLGGASYGQYF
TRBV29-1,TRBJ1-2,CSVPRVPYGYTF
TRBV11-1,TRBJ2-4,CASSLTLAAALAKNIQYF
TRBV11-2,TRBJ2-5,CASGLLTGPLARMETQYF
TRBV11-2,TRBJ2-1,CASSRALVGGPGDEQFF
TRBV6-1,TRBJ2-5,CASSELKETQYF
TRBV11-2,TRBJ1-5,CASSLGRYQPKHF
TRBV2,TRBJ2-5,CASRSWETQYF
TRBV11-1,TRBJ2-2,CTSKPSLDTGELFF
TRBV7-9,TRBJ2-5,CASSLVEETQYF
TRBV29-1,TRBJ2-5,CSIEGETGAQETEYF
TRBV10-2,TRBJ2-3,CASTKLAGVDTQYF
TRBV11-3,TRBJ2-1,CASSLGFGGLSCNERLF
TRBV5-6,TRBJ1-1,CASSLFSGGRTEAFF
TRBV6-2/TRBV6-3,TRBJ2-5,CGISYGPGQVQETQYF
TRBV11-1,TRBJ2-2,CASKPSLVTGELFF
TRBV4-1,TRBJ1-1,CAGIPRQGGTEAFF
TRBV11-2,TRBJ2-7,CVSSLDWAAGSRQYF
TRBV28,TRBJ1-2,CGSRIMGGYTF
TRBV28,TRBJ2-3,CTSSRGRDRGRYTQYF
TRBV7-8,TRBJ1-3,CASSPRGDRGRRNTIYF
TRBV6-6,TRBJ1-4,CASSEAPGQYNEKLFF
TRBV28,TRBJ1-1,CASNAGRNTEAFF
TRBV11-2,TRBJ2-7,CASSLVRPTYAQYF
TRBV11-3,TRBJ2-7,CVSSLSRRGHEQYF
TRBV28,TRBJ2-6,CASSRPGQGISGANVLTF
TRBV10-3,TRBJ2-3,CAIRRDPSAYTQYF
TRBV29-1,TRBJ2-5,CSVGQHQETQYF
TRBV11-2,TRBJ2-1,CASETGSYNEQFF
TRBV29-1,TRBJ2-5,CGVEGETREQETQYF
TRBV29-1,TRBJ2-1,CSVEDGIVMGIEQFF
TRBV19,TRBJ2-3,CASNGGLSEATQYF
TRBV5-1,TRBJ2-1,CASSLEGAPYNEQFF
TRBV6-5,TRBJ2-7,CAGSSPSGRSNEQYF
TRBV7-8,TRBJ2-5,CASILWFADQETQYF
TRBV12-3/TRBV12-4,TRBJ1-1,CASSRSDRLNTEVSF
TRBV11-2,TRBJ2-1,CAGSFVAGSERFF
TRBV11-2,TRBJ2-5,CASSTTGRIETQYF
TRBV11-2,TRBJ2-1,CASSLGWSLLNEQFF
TRBV5-1,TRBJ2-2,CACSRRDSNTGELFF
TRBV11-2,TRBJ2-1,CTSSRRPAGGLGDEQFF